This TCR beta chain was recovered during a study of blood T cell repertoires in COVID-19. Study-level background: Researchers got acute and convalescent COVID-19 samples from the United States, Italy and Spain.

CDR1 SQVTM and CDR2 ANQGSEA come from the germline V gene. This CDR3 spans 14 amino acids. Trimming cost V 7 bases and J 2 bases, with 16 bases left between them. Clones were sequenced by immunoSEQ multiplex PCR, and TCRdb holds only the in-frame ones, with some missing. The table lists 250,000 to 400,000 clones, about 90% of them singletons. Specimen: peripheral blood. The clonotype comes from a woman between 25 and 40 years old with COVID-19, enrolled during active disease. The gene calls are TRBV29-1 and TRBJ2-3; a possible D gene is TRBD2 (5 bases). The CDR3 coding sequence is TGCAGCGCCCTCTTCGGACTTCTCACAGATACGCAGTATTTT. Protein: CSALFGLLTDTQYF.